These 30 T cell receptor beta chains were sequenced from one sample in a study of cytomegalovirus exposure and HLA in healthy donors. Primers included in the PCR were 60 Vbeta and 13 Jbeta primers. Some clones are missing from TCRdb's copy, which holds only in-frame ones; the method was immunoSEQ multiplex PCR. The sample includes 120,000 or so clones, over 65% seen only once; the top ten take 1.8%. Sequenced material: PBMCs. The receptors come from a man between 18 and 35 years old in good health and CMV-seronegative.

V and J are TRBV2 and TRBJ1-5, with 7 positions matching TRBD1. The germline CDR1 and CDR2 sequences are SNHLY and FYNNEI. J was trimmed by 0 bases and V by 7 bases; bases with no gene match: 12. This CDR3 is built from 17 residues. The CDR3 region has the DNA TGTGCCAGCACCTCCAGGGACAGCATGTATAGCAATCAGCCCCAGCATTTT. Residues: CASTSRDSMYSNQPQHF.

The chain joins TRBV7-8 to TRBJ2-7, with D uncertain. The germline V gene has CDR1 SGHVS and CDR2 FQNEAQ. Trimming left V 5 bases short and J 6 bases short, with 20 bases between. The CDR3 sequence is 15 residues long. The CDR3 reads CASSTSGSLGSEQYF. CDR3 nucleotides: TGTGCCAGCAGCACCTCCGGGTCCTTAGGATCCGAGCAGTACTTC.

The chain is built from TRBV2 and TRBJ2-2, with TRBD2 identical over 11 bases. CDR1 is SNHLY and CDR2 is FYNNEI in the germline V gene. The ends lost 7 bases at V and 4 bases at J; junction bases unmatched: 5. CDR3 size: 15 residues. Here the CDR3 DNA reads TGTGCCAGCACCGGTAGCGGGGGGGCCACCGGGGAGCTGTTTTTT. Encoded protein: CASTGSGGATGELFF.

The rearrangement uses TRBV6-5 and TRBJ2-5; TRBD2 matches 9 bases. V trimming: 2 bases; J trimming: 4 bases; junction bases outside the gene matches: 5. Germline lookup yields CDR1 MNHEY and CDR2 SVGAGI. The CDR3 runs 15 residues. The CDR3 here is CASSYQAGGIETQYF. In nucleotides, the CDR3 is TGTGCCAGCAGTTACCAAGCGGGGGGTATAGAGACCCAGTACTTC.

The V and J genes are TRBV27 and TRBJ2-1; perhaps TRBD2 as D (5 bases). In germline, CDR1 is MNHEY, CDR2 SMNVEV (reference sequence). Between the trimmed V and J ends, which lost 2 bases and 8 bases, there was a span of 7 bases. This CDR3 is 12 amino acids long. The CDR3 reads CASSLRGYEQFF. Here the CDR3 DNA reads TGTGCCAGCAGTTTACGAGGGTATGAGCAGTTCTTC.

CDR3 amino acids: CASSLFLAGGSAGELFF. The CDR3 DNA is TGTGCCAGCAGCCTCTTCCTAGCGGGGGGGAGCGCCGGGGAGCTGTTTTTT. The chain links TRBV7-6 to TRBJ2-2, with 12 bases lining up with TRBD2. The V gene end was trimmed by 5 bases and the J gene end by 6 bases; junction bases not matched to a gene: 10. The CDR3 has 17 amino acids. CDR1 is SGHVS and CDR2 is FNYEAQ in the germline V gene.

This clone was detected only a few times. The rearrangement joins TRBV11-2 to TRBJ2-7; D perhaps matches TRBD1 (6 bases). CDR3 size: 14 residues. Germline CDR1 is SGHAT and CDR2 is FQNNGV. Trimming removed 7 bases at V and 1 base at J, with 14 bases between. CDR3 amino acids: CASTKKTGSYEQYF. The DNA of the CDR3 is TGTGCCAGCACCAAAAAGACAGGTTCCTACGAGCAGTACTTC.

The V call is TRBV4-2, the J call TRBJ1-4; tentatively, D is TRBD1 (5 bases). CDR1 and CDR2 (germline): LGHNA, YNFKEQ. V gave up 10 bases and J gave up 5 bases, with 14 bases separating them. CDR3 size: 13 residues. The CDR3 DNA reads TGTGCCACCCAAGAGGAGGGGAATGAAAAACTGTTTTTT. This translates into CATQEEGNEKLFF.

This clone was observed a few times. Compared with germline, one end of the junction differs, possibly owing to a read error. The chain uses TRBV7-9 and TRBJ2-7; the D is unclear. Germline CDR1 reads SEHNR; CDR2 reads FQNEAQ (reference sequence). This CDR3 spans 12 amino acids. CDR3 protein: CSSSLVGNEQYF. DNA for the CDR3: TGTTCCAGCAGCTTAGTTGGCAACGAGCAGTACTTC.

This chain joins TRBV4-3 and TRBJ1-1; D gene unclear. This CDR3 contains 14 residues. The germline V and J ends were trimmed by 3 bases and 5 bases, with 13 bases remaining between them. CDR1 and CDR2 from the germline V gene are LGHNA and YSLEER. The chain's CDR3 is CASSHSAASTEAFF. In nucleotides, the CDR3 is TGCGCCAGCAGCCATTCCGCGGCTTCAACTGAAGCTTTCTTT.

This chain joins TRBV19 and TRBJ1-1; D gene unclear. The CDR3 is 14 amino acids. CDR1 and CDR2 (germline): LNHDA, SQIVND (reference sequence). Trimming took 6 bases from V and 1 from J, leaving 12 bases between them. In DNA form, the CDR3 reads TGTGCCAGTAGAGACCCGGGGAAGAACACTGAAGCTTTCTTT. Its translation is CASRDPGKNTEAFF.

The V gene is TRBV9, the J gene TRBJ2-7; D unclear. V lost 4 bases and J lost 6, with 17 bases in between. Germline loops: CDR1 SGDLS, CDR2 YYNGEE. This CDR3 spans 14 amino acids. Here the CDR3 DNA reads TGTGCCAGCAGCCCTCTCCAAGTCTTCGGCGAGCAGTACTTC. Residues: CASSPLQVFGEQYF.

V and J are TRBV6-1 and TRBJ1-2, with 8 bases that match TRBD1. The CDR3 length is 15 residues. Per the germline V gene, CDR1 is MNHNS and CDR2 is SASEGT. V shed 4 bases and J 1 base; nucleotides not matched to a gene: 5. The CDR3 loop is CASSVGTGDNYGYTF. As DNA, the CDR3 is TGTGCCAGCAGTGTAGGGACAGGAGATAACTATGGCTACACCTTC.

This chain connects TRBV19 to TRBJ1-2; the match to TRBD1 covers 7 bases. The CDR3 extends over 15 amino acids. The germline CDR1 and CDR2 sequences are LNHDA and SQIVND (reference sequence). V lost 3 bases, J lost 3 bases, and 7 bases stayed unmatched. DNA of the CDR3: TGTGCCAGTAGTATGGCTAACAGGGGCGACTATGGCTACACCTTC. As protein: CASSMANRGDYGYTF.

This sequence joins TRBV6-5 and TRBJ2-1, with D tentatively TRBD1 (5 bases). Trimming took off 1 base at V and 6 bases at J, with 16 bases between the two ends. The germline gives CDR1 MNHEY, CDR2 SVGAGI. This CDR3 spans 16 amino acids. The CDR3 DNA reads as TGTGCCAGCAGTTACTTTCGTGGGGCCGCAGGCAATGAGCAGTTCTTC. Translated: CASSYFRGAAGNEQFF.

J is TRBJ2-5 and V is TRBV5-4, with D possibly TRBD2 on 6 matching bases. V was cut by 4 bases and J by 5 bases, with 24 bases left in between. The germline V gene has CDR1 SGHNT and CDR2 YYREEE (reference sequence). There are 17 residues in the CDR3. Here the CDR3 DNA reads TGTGCCAGCAGCACACGACTAGAGGTTCGGGGGATGGAGACCCAGTACTTC. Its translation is CASSTRLEVRGMETQYF.

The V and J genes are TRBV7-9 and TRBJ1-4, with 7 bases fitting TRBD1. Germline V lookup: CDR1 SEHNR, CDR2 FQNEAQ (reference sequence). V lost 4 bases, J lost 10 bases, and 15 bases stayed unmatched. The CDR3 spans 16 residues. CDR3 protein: CASSSGATGLPGKLFF. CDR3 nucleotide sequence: TGTGCCAGCAGCTCCGGAGCGACAGGGTTACCGGGAAAACTGTTTTTT.

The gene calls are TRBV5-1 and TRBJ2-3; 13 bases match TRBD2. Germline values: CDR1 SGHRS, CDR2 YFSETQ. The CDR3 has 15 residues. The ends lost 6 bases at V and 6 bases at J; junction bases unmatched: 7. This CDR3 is CASTLSTSGGDTQYF. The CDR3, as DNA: TGCGCCAGCACCCTCTCGACTAGCGGGGGGGATACGCAGTATTTT.

Here the CDR3 reads CASSTQGIQETQYF. The CDR3 nucleotides are TGCGCCAGCAGCACACAGGGAATTCAGGAGACCCAGTACTTC. This chain connects TRBV5-1 to TRBJ2-5, with D tentatively TRBD1 (6 bases). The CDR3 loop spans 14 amino acids. V lost 4 bases, J lost 5 bases, and 15 bases lay in between. Germline V gene sequence: CDR1 SGHRS, CDR2 YFSETQ.

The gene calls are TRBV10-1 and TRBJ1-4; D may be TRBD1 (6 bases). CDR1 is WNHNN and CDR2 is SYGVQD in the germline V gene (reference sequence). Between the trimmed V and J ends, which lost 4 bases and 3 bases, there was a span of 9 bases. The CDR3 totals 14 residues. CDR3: CASSVQGSNEKLFF. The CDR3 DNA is TGCGCCAGCAGTGTGCAGGGGTCTAATGAAAAACTGTTTTTT.

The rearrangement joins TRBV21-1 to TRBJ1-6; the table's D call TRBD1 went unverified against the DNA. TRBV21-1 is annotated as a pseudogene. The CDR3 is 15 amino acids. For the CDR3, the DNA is TGTGCCAGCAGCTCCCGGGACAGGGGGAGTTCACCCCTCCACTTT. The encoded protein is CASSSRDRGSSPLHF.

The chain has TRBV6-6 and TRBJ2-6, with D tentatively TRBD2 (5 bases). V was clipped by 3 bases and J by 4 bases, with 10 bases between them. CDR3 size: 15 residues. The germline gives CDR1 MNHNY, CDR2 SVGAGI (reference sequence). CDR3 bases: TGTGCCAGCAGTTATGAGGGAGCCGGGGCCAACGTCCTGACTTTC. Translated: CASSYEGAGANVLTF.

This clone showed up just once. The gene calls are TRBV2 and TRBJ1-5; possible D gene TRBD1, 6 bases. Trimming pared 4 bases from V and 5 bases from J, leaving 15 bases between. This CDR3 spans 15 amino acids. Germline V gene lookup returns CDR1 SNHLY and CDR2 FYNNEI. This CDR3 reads CASSVQGTFYQPQHF. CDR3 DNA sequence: TGTGCCAGCAGTGTACAGGGAACCTTTTATCAGCCCCAGCATTTT.

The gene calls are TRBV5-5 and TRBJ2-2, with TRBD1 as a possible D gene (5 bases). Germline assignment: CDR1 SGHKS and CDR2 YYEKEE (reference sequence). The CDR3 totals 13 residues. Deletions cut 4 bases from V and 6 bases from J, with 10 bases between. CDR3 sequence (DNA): TGTGCCAGCAGCCCGACAGATCCCGGGGAGCTGTTTTTT. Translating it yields CASSPTDPGELFF. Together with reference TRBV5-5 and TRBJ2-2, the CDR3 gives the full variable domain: DAGVTQSPTHLIKTRGQQVTLRCSPISGHKSVSWYQQVLGQGPQFIFQYYEKEERGRGNFPDRFSARQFPNYSSELNVNALLLGDSALYLCASSPTDPGELFFGEGSRLTVL.

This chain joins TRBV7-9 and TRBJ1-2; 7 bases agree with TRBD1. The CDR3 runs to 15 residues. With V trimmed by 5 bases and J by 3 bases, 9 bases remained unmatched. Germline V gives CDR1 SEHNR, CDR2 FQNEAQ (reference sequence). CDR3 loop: CASSPGQRPYYGYTF. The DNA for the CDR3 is TGTGCCAGCAGCCCGGGACAGAGACCCTACTATGGCTACACCTTC. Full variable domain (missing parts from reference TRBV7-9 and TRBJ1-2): DTGVSQNPRHKITKRGQNVTFRCDPISEHNRLYWYRQTLGQGPEFLTYFQNEAQLEKSRLLSDRFSAERPKGSFSTLEIQRTEQGDSAMYLCASSPGQRPYYGYTFGSGTRLTVV.

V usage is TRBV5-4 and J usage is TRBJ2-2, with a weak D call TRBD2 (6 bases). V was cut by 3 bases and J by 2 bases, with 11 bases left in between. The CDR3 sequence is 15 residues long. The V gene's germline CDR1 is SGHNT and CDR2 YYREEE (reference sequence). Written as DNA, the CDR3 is TGTGCCAGCAGCTCCGGGACTTTCAACACCGGGGAGCTGTTTTTT. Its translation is CASSSGTFNTGELFF.

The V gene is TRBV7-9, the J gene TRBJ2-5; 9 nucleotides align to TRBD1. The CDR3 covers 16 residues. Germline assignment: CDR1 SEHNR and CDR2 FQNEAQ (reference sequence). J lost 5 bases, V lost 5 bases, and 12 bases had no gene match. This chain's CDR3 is CASSLSTGGVFETQYF. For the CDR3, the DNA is TGTGCCAGCAGCCTCAGCACAGGGGGCGTTTTCGAGACCCAGTACTTC. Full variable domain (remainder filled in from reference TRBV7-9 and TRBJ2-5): DTGVSQNPRHKITKRGQNVTFRCDPISEHNRLYWYRQTLGQGPEFLTYFQNEAQLEKSRLLSDRFSAERPKGSFSTLEIQRTEQGDSAMYLCASSLSTGGVFETQYFGPGTRLLVL.

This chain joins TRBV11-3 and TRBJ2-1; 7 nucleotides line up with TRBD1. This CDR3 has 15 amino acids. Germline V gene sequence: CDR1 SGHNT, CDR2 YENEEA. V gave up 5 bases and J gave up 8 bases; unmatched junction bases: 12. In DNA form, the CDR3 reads TGTGCCAGCAGCCCCTGGACAGGAGAAGGAGATGAGCAGTTCTTC. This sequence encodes CASSPWTGEGDEQFF.

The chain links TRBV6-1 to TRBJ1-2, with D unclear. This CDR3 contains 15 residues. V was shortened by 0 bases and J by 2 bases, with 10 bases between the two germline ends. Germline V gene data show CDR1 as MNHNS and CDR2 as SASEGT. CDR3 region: CASSEATTANYGYTF. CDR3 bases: TGTGCCAGCAGTGAAGCGACAACAGCCAACTATGGCTACACCTTC.

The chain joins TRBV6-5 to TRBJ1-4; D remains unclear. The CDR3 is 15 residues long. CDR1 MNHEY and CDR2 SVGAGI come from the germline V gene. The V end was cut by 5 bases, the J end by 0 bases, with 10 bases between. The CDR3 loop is CASSLGRATNEKLFF. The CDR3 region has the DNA TGTGCCAGCAGTCTTGGGAGAGCAACTAATGAAAAACTGTTTTTT.